This T cell receptor (beta chain) appears in the sequencing data of a study of blood T cell repertoires in COVID-19. Study background: COVID-19 samples from acute and convalescent phases originated in the United States, Italy and Spain. In each case, the material was cDNA or gDNA derived from T cells, B-cell-depleted T cells, or PBMCs.

As processed by the authors: Amplification of reference gene primers was used by the study to estimate nucleated cell counts. This table comes from immunoSEQ multiplex PCR, and its TCRdb copy is limited to in-frame clones, with some not included. The DNA gave D and trimming, while V, J and clone size come from that table. This table holds around 280,000 clones, approximately 88% found once. Participants, 18 to 89 years old, spanned fewer than 25 US areas. Trimming removed 0 bases at V and 11 bases at J, with 20 bases between. Germline CDR1 and CDR2: LGHDT and YNNKEL (reference sequence). This CDR3 is 16 amino acids long.

Source material: PBMCs or T cells enriched from blood (not recorded which). The sequence came from a middle-aged woman who had recovered from COVID-19. V gene TRBV3-1 (or the pseudogene TRBV3-2) combines with J gene TRBJ2-1; D remains ambiguous. CDR3 sequence (DNA): TGTGCCAGCAGCCAAGATCGTCGGCTAGGTGGCGAGAAGCAGTTCTTC. This translates into CASSQDRRLGGEKQFF.